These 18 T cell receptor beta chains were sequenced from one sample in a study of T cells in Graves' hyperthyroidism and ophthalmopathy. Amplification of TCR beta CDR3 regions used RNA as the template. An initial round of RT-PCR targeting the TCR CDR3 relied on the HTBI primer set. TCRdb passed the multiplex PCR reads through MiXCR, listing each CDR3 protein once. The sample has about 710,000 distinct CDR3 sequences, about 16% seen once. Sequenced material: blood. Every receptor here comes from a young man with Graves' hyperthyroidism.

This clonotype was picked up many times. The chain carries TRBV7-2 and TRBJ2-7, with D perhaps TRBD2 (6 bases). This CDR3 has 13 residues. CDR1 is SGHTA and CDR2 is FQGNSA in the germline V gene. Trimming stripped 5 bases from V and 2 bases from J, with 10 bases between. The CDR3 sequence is CASSPTRAYEQYF. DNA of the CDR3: TGTGCCAGCAGCCCGACTAGGGCCTACGAGCAGTACTTC.

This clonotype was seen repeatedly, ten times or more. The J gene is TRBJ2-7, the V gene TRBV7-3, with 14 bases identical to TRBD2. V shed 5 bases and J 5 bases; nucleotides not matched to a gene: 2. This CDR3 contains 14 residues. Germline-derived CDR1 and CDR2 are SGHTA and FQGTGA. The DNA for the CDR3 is TGTGCCAGCAGCCCGGGACTAGCGGGAGACGAGCAGTACTTC. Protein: CASSPGLAGDEQYF.

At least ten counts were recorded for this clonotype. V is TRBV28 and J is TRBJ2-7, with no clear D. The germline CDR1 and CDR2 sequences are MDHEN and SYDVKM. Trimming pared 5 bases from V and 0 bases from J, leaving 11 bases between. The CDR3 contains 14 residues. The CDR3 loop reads CASSERASSYEQYF. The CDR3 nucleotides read TGTGCCAGCAGTGAAAGGGCCTCCTCCTACGAGCAGTACTTC. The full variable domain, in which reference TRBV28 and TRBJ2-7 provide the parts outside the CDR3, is DVKVTQSSRYLVKRTGEKVFLECVQDMDHENMFWYRQDPGLGLRLIYFSYDVKMKEKGDIPEGYSVSREKKERFSLILESASTNQTSMYLCASSERASSYEQYFGPGTRLTVT.

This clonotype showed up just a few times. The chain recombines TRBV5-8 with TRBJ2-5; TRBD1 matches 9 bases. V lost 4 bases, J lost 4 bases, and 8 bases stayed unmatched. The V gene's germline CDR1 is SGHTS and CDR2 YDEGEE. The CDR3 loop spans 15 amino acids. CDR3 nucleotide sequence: TGTGCCAGCAGCAGTCCCGGGACAGGGAGAGAGACCCAGTACTTC. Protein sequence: CASSSPGTGRETQYF.

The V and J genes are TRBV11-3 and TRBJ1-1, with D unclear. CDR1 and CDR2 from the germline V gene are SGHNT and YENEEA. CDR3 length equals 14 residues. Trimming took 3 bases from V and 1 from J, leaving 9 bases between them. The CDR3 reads CASSFRASNTEAFF. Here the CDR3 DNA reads TGTGCCAGCAGCTTCAGAGCTTCGAACACTGAAGCTTTCTTT.

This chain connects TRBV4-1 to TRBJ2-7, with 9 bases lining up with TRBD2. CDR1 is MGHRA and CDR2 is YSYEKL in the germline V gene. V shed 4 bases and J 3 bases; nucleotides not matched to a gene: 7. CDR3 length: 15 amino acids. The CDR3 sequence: CASSRTGLADYEQYF. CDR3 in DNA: TGCGCCAGCAGCCGAACGGGACTAGCAGACTACGAGCAGTACTTC.

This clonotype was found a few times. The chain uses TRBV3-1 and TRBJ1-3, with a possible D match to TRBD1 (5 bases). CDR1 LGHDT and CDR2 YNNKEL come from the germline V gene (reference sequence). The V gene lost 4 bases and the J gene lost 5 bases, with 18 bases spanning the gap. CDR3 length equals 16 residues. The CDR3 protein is CASSLPLGGGRNTIYF. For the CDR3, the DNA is TGTGCCAGCAGCCTACCACTGGGGGGAGGACGAAACACCATATATTTT.

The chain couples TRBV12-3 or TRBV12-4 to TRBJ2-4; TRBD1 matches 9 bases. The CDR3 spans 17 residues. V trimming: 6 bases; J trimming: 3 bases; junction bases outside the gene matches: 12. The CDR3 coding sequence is TGTGCCAGCAGGAATACAGGGGGCCAATCAAACAAAAACATTCAGTACTTC. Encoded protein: CASRNTGGQSNKNIQYF.

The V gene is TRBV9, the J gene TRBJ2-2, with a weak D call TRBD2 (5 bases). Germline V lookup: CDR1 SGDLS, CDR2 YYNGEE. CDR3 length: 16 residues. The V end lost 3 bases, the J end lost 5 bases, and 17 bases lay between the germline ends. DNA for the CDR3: TGTGCCAGCAGCGACGGGATCAGACTTAGGACCGGGGAGCTGTTTTTT. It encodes CASSDGIRLRTGELFF.

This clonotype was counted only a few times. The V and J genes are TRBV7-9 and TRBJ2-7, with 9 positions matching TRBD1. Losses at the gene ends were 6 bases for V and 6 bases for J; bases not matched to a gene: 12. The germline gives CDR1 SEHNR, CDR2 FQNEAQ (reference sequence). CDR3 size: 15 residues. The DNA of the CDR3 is TGTGCCAGCAGACCTCCGGGACAGGGATTGGGCGAGCAGTACTTC. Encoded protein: CASRPPGQGLGEQYF. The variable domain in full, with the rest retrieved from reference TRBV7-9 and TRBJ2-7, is DTGVSQNPRHKITKRGQNVTFRCDPISEHNRLYWYRQTLGQGPEFLTYFQNEAQLEKSRLLSDRFSAERPKGSFSTLEIQRTEQGDSAMYLCASRPPGQGLGEQYFGPGTRLTVT.

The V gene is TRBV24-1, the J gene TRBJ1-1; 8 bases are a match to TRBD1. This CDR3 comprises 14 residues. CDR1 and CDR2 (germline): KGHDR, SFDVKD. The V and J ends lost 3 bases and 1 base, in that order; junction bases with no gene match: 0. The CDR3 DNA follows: TGTGCCACCAGTGATGACAGGGGGAACACTGAAGCTTTCTTT. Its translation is CATSDDRGNTEAFF.

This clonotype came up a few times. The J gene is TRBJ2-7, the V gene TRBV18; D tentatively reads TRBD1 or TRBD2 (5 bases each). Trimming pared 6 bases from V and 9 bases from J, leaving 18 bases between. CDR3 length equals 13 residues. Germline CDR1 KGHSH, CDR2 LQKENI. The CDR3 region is CASSTGTPGVQYF. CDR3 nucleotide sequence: TGTGCCAGCTCGACCGGGACCCCCGGGGTGCAGTACTTC. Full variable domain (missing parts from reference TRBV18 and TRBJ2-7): NAGVMQNPRHLVRRRGQEARLRCSPMKGHSHVYWYRQLPEEGLKFMVYLQKENIIDESGMPKERFSAEFPKEGPSILRIQQVVRGDSAAYFCASSTGTPGVQYFGPGTRLTVT.

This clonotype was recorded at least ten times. The CDR3 sequence is CASSGLAGLYNEQFF. The CDR3 coding sequence is TGTGCCAGCAGCGGACTAGCGGGCCTATACAATGAGCAGTTCTTC. The chain combines TRBV7-8 with TRBJ2-1, with TRBD2 identical over 11 bases. The CDR3 loop spans 15 amino acids. J was trimmed by 4 bases and V by 5 bases; bases with no gene match: 4. Germline lookup yields CDR1 SGHVS and CDR2 FQNEAQ.

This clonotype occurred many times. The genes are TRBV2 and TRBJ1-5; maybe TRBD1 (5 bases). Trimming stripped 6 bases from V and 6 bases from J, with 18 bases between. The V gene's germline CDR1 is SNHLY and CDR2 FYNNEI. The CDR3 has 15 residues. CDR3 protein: CASRAPGPSGQPQHF. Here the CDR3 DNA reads TGTGCCAGCAGGGCTCCGGGACCCTCGGGTCAGCCCCAGCATTTT.

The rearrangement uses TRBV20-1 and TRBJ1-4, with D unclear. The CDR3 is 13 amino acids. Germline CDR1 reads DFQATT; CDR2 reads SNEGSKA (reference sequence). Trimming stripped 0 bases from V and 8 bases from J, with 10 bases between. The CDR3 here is CSARDSLEEKLFF. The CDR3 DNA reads TGCAGTGCTAGAGACTCTCTCGAAGAAAAACTGTTTTTT.

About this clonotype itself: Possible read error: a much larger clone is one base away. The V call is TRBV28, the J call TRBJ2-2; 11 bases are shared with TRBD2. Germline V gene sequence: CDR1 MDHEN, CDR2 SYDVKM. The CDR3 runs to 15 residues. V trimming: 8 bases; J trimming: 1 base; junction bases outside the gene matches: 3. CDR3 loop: CASLTSGENTGELFF. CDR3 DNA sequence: TGTGCCAGCTTGACTAGCGGGGAGAACACCGGGGAGCTGTTTTTT.

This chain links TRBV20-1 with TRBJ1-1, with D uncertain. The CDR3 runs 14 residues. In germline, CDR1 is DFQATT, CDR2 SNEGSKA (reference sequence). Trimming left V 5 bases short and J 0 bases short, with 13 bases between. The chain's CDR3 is CSARPDGMNTEAFF. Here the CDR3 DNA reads TGCAGTGCTCGACCGGACGGGATGAACACTGAAGCTTTCTTT.

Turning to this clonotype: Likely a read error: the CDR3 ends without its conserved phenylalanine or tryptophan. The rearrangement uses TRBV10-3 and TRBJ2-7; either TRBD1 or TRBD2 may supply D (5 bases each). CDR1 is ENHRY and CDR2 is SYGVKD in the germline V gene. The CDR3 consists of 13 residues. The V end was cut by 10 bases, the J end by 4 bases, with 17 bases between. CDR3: CATWDPEGYEQYL. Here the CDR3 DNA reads TGTGCCACTTGGGACCCCGAGGGGTACGAGCAGTACCTC.